Presented here are 22 T cell receptor beta chains from one specimen sequenced in a study of blood T cell repertoires in COVID-19. Repertoires were generated with immunoSEQ multiplex PCR, while TCRdb's copy carries only in-frame clones and drops some. The repertoire holds approximately 150,000 clones, with nearly 85% as singletons. The sample comprised PBMCs or T cells enriched from blood (not recorded which). The receptor set was obtained from a man aged 45 to 65 in a cohort exposed to, infected with or recovered from COVID-19 (not recorded which).

J is TRBJ1-6 and V is TRBV25-1; D is ambiguous. The CDR3 contains 14 residues. The germline CDR1 and CDR2 sequences are MGHDK and SYGVNS. Trimming removed 6 bases from V and 9 bases from J, with 15 bases in between. The CDR3 here is CASSPGIDRSPLHF. The CDR3 region has the DNA TGTGCCAGCAGCCCCGGGATTGATCGTTCACCCCTCCACTTT.

The chain links TRBV6-2 or TRBV6-3 to TRBJ1-4; D gene ambiguous. Between the trimmed V and J ends, which lost 2 bases and 8 bases, there was a span of 9 bases. Looked up from germline, CDR1 is MNHEY and CDR2 is SVGEGT. The CDR3 sequence is 13 residues long. The chain's CDR3 is CASSYGRQEKLFF. In DNA, the CDR3 is TGTGCCAGCAGTTACGGTCGACAAGAAAAACTGTTTTTT.

The V gene is TRBV5-1, the J gene TRBJ2-3; 8 bases agree with TRBD1. The CDR3 has 13 amino acids. Germline CDR1 reads SGHRS; CDR2 reads YFSETQ. V was pared by 7 bases and J by 0 bases, with 1 base of the junction left unmatched. The CDR3 bases are TGCGCCAGCGGACAGGGCAGCACAGATACGCAGTATTTT. Its translation is CASGQGSTDTQYF.

This clone was counted only a few times. The V call is TRBV19, the J call TRBJ1-5, with D possibly TRBD1 on 6 matching bases. CDR3 length: 14 residues. Trimming stripped 4 bases from V and 2 bases from J, with 9 bases between. CDR1 and CDR2 (germline): LNHDA, SQIVND (reference sequence). CDR3 bases: TGTGCCAGTAGTACCCGACAGGGCAATCAGCCCCAGCATTTT. Translating gives CASSTRQGNQPQHF.

This chain joins TRBV7-9 and TRBJ1-5; 11 nucleotides align to TRBD1. CDR3 length: 13 residues. Trimming removed 5 bases from V and 7 bases from J; junction bases left unmatched: 1. The germline CDR1 and CDR2 sequences are SEHNR and FQNEAQ (reference sequence). The CDR3: CASSGQGAQPQHF. DNA of the CDR3: TGTGCCAGCAGCGGACAGGGGGCGCAGCCCCAGCATTTT. Variable domain in full (rest from reference TRBV7-9 and TRBJ1-5): DTGVSQNPRHKITKRGQNVTFRCDPISEHNRLYWYRQTLGQGPEFLTYFQNEAQLEKSRLLSDRFSAERPKGSFSTLEIQRTEQGDSAMYLCASSGQGAQPQHFGDGTRLSIL.

The CDR3 reads CASGLGLGYEQYF. In DNA, the CDR3 is TGTGCCAGTGGCCTGGGACTAGGGTACGAGCAGTACTTC. J is TRBJ2-7 and V is TRBV19, with 8 bases lining up with TRBD2. Germline assignment: CDR1 LNHDA and CDR2 SQIVND (reference sequence). The CDR3 has 13 residues. The ends lost 8 bases at V and 4 bases at J; junction bases unmatched: 7.

The rearrangement joins TRBV5-1 to TRBJ2-1, with 10 bases identical to TRBD2. CDR1 SGHRS and CDR2 YFSETQ come from the germline V gene. J was trimmed by 4 bases and V by 5 bases; bases with no gene match: 6. There are 15 residues in the CDR3. CDR3 sequence reads: CASSPGTSVYNEQFF. CDR3 coding DNA: TGCGCCAGCAGTCCCGGGACTAGCGTATACAATGAGCAGTTCTTC.

The CDR3 loop reads CASARTGVGNYGYTF. As DNA, the CDR3 is TGCGCCAGCGCACGAACAGGGGTAGGGAACTATGGCTACACCTTC. V is TRBV10-2 and J is TRBJ1-2, with TRBD1 identical over 7 bases. Germline loops: CDR1 WSHSY, CDR2 SAAADI. This CDR3 contains 15 residues. V gave up 8 bases and J gave up 2 bases; unmatched junction bases: 11.

The chain joins TRBV7-9 to TRBJ1-1; possibly TRBD1 for D (5 bases). CDR3 size: 13 residues. Trimming cost V 3 bases and J 11 bases, with 16 bases left between them. The germline CDR1 and CDR2 sequences are SEHNR and FQNEAQ (reference sequence). CDR3 loop: CASSFDSYLDAFF. DNA for the CDR3: TGTGCCAGCAGCTTCGACAGTTATTTAGACGCTTTCTTT.

Concerning this clone: A junction end diverges from the germline sequence, so it may reflect a read error. V usage is TRBV11-2 and J usage is TRBJ1-1; D remains ambiguous. This CDR3 has 13 residues. The V gene's germline CDR1 is SGHAT and CDR2 FQNNGV. The CDR3 bases are TGTGCCAGCAGCTTTACAGAGAACGCTGAAGCTTTCTTT. It encodes CASSFTENAEAFF.

The V and J genes are TRBV20-1 and TRBJ1-1; unclear D gene. Germline CDR1 is DFQATT and CDR2 is SNEGSKA (reference sequence). The CDR3 sequence is 11 residues long. V was pared by 1 base and J by 7 bases, with 7 bases between. CDR3 bases: TGCAGTGCTAGAGGGGGAGTTGAAGCTTTCTTT. This encodes CSARGGVEAFF.

The chain recombines TRBV7-2 with TRBJ2-3; D possibly corresponds to TRBD2 (5 bases). The CDR3 extends over 15 amino acids. The V end lost 1 base, the J end lost 2 bases, and 10 bases lay between the germline ends. The V gene's germline CDR1 is SGHTA and CDR2 FQGNSA. The CDR3, as DNA: TGTGCCAGCAGCTTAGGAGTCCTAGCCACAGATACGCAGTATTTT. It yields the protein CASSLGVLATDTQYF.

The V gene is TRBV7-8, the J gene TRBJ2-7; D remains ambiguous. This CDR3 spans 15 amino acids. Germline V gives CDR1 SGHVS, CDR2 FQNEAQ. V shed 2 bases and J shed 0 bases, with 11 bases lying between them. DNA for the CDR3: TGTGCCAGCAGCTTAACAGATTTGAGCTCCTACGAGCAGTACTTC. This codes for CASSLTDLSSYEQYF.

This chain uses TRBV5-6 with TRBJ2-1; the match to TRBD2 covers 8 bases. The CDR3 covers 16 residues. The J segment lost 7 bases and the V segment lost 0 bases, leaving 9 bases of the junction unmatched. Germline V gene lookup returns CDR1 SGHDT and CDR2 YYEEEE. The CDR3 DNA is TGTGCCAGCAGCTTGGGTACGGGAGGGCCAAGGAATGAGCAGTTCTTC. This codes for CASSLGTGGPRNEQFF.

The chain carries TRBV5-6 and TRBJ2-5, with D uncertain. Germline CDR1 is SGHDT and CDR2 is YYEEEE. Trimming cost V 2 bases and J 7 bases, with 12 bases left between them. This CDR3 has 13 residues. The CDR3 region is CASSFPGFGTQYF. CDR3 coding DNA: TGTGCCAGCAGCTTCCCGGGTTTCGGGACCCAGTACTTC.

In its sample, this clone was seen many times. The chain's CDR3 is CAWSGSVQETQYF. The CDR3 DNA reads TGTGCCTGGAGTGGGTCAGTCCAAGAGACCCAGTACTTC. The rearrangement uses TRBV30 and TRBJ2-5, with D hard to call. Germline V gene sequence: CDR1 GTSNPN, CDR2 SVGIG (reference sequence). Trimming removed 1 base from V and 1 base from J, with 7 bases in between. The CDR3 length is 13 residues.

This chain connects TRBV7-6 to TRBJ2-7, with 7 bases matching TRBD2. This CDR3 comprises 16 residues. Germline CDR1 is SGHVS and CDR2 is FNYEAQ. Trimming cost V 4 bases and J 3 bases; bases outside gene matches: 12. CDR3 region: CASSWSSAGESYEQYF. For the CDR3, the DNA is TGTGCCAGCAGCTGGTCCTCGGCGGGGGAGAGCTACGAGCAGTACTTC.

J is TRBJ2-1 and V is TRBV14, with unresolved D. This CDR3 region has 11 residues. The V end was cut by 1 base, the J end by 9 bases, with 4 bases between. In germline, CDR1 is SGHDN, CDR2 FVKESK. The CDR3 nucleotides read TGTGCCAGCAGCCAAGTCCGTGAGCAGTTCTTC. Protein sequence: CASSQVREQFF.

The chain joins TRBV5-6 to TRBJ1-5; possible D gene TRBD1, 5 bases. Per germline, CDR1 SGHDT and CDR2 YYEEEE. Between the trimmed V and J ends, which lost 2 bases and 2 bases, there was a span of 8 bases. The CDR3 extends over 14 amino acids. The CDR3 DNA reads as TGTGCCAGCAGCTTTAAACAGGGCAATCAGCCCCAGCATTTT. This sequence encodes CASSFKQGNQPQHF.

The chain has TRBV18 and TRBJ2-7; maybe TRBD1 (6 bases). V was cut by 3 bases and J by 0 bases, with 9 bases left in between. Germline CDR1 and CDR2: KGHSH and LQKENI. The CDR3 is 14 amino acids. DNA of the CDR3: TGTGCCAGCTCACCTCAGGGGACCTCCTACGAGCAGTACTTC. Translated: CASSPQGTSYEQYF.

The rearrangement links TRBV2 to TRBJ1-2; 9 bases are shared with TRBD1. The CDR3 runs 15 residues. CDR1 SNHLY and CDR2 FYNNEI come from the germline V gene. The V segment lost 6 bases and the J segment 2 bases; nucleotides outside the gene matches: 7. DNA for the CDR3: TGTGCCAGCAGGGGGGGACAGGGCGTAAACTATGGCTACACCTTC. Translating gives CASRGGQGVNYGYTF.

The chain is built from TRBV7-8 and TRBJ1-6; the match to TRBD1 covers 9 bases. CDR3 length: 15 amino acids. Germline CDR1 is SGHVS and CDR2 is FQNEAQ. V shed 1 base and J 12 bases; nucleotides not matched to a gene: 7. The CDR3 region is CASSLGGTGHLPLHF. The DNA of the CDR3 is TGTGCCAGCAGCTTAGGTGGGACAGGGCACCTACCCCTCCACTTT.